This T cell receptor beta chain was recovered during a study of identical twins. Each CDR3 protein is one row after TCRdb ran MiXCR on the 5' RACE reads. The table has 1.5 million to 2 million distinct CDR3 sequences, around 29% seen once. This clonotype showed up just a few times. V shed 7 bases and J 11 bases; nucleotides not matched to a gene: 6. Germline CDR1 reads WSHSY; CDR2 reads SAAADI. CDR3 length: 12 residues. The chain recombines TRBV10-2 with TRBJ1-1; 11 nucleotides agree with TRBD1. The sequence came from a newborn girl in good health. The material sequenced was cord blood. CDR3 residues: CASKPGQGGAFF. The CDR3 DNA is TGCGCCAGCAAACCGGGACAGGGGGGGGCTTTCTTT.